The 26 T cell receptor beta chains listed next were all sequenced from one sample in a study of CXCR3-negative and CXCR3-positive naive CD8 T cells. The authors prepared UMI-labeled TRB cDNA libraries by 5' RACE. TCRdb reworked the 5' RACE reads into one entry per CDR3 protein, no DNA. The table lists around 40,000 distinct CDR3 sequences, with over 12% in the top ten. Specimen: memory CD8+ T cells from blood. These receptors were collected from a human donor in good health. Some clones in this sample may be carry-over from other donors' samples.

CDR3 sequence: CASGSSAGELFF. The chain uses TRBV4-1 and TRBJ2-2; TCRdb lists TRBD2, though no DNA is available to test this call. CDR1 is MGHRA and CDR2 is YSYEKL in the germline V gene. The CDR3 has 12 amino acids.

This chain joins TRBV6-4 and TRBJ2-3; the D call of TRBD1 rests on TCRdb alone, since no DNA is present to check it. CDR1 is MRHNA, CDR2 SNTAGT, per germline. The CDR3 totals 15 residues. CDR3 sequence: CASSDDSGATDTQYF.

V and J are TRBV15 and TRBJ1-5; TCRdb lists TRBD1, though no DNA is available to test this call. The CDR3 loop spans 15 amino acids. In germline, CDR1 is LNHNV, CDR2 YYDKDF (reference sequence). CDR3 sequence reads: CATSRDSQGGQPQHF.

The chain links TRBV7-2 to TRBJ2-3. Germline V gene lookup returns CDR1 SGHTA and CDR2 FQGNSA. This CDR3 is 15 amino acids long. The CDR3 spells CASSLAPSRTDTQYF.

This clonotype is called large based on its frequency. V and J are TRBV24-1 and TRBJ2-1. Germline V lookup: CDR1 KGHDR, CDR2 SFDVKD. The CDR3 consists of 13 residues. CDR3: CATSVAEYNEQFF.

The chain is built from TRBV20-1 and TRBJ2-4; checking the TCRdb D call of TRBD2 is not possible without DNA. Germline assignment: CDR1 DFQATT and CDR2 SNEGSKA (reference sequence). The CDR3 spans 18 residues. This chain's CDR3 is CSARNTATSGRLFDIQYF.

The CDR3 region is CASSQVQRGFYNEQFF. The chain employs TRBV14 and TRBJ2-1. The germline CDR1 and CDR2 sequences are SGHDN and FVKESK. This CDR3 comprises 16 residues.

The rearrangement links TRBV13 to TRBJ1-6. Germline V lookup: CDR1 PRHDT, CDR2 FYEKMQ (reference sequence). The CDR3 length is 14 residues. The CDR3 sequence: CASSLGGFQSPLHF. Full variable domain (rest looked up from reference TRBV13 and TRBJ1-6): AAGVIQSPRHLIKEKRETATLKCYPIPRHDTVYWYQQGPGQDPQFLISFYEKMQSDKGSIPDRFSAQQFSDYHSELNMSSLELGDSALYFCASSLGGFQSPLHFGNGTRLTVT.

V usage is TRBV5-1 and J usage is TRBJ1-1; TCRdb indicates TRBD1, and absent DNA this call remains unverified. Germline loops: CDR1 SGHRS, CDR2 YFSETQ. The CDR3 is made up of 16 amino acids. CDR3 in amino acids: CASSPSTTGLNTEAFF.

The rearrangement joins TRBV21-1 to TRBJ1-2. TRBV21-1 counts as a pseudogene. The CDR3 spans 15 residues. This CDR3 is CASSLRDSYPGGYTF.

The rearrangement joins TRBV5-6 to TRBJ2-1; as DNA is missing, the TRBD2 call by TCRdb cannot be tested. Germline CDR1 reads SGHDT; CDR2 reads YYEEEE. This CDR3 region has 14 residues. CDR3 protein: CASSPASGGGEQFF.

The chain links TRBV29-1 to TRBJ1-3; the TRBD1 assignment by TCRdb is unverifiable without DNA. This CDR3 has 13 residues. Per the germline V gene, CDR1 is SQVTM and CDR2 is ANQGSEA. CDR3 amino acids: CSAAGGRGNTIYF.

This chain connects TRBV15 to TRBJ1-1. Germline values: CDR1 LNHNV, CDR2 YYDKDF (reference sequence). CDR3 length: 19 amino acids. The chain's CDR3 is CATSRDLYLRHSGWTEAFF.

Here the CDR3 reads CASSREETSYEQYF. V gene TRBV4-1 combines with J gene TRBJ2-7; TCRdb's D call of TRBD2 is untestable without DNA. There are 14 residues in the CDR3. The V gene's germline CDR1 is MGHRA and CDR2 YSYEKL.

The CDR3 sequence: CASSLSGARETQYF. The J gene is TRBJ2-5, the V gene TRBV7-2; as DNA is missing, the TRBD1 call by TCRdb cannot be tested. CDR1 and CDR2 (germline): SGHTA, FQGNSA. The CDR3 spans 14 residues.

The V gene is TRBV6-5, the J gene TRBJ1-2; TCRdb picks TRBD1, but there is no DNA to check that call. From germline, CDR1 is MNHEY and CDR2 SVGAGI. The CDR3 sequence is 13 residues long. The CDR3 region is CASSYGQSYGYTF.

The V gene is TRBV4-3, the J gene TRBJ2-7. The CDR3 length is 16 residues. Germline V CDR1 and CDR2: LGHNA, YSLEER. The CDR3 protein is CASSQGWPGSSYEQYF.

The gene calls are TRBV15 and TRBJ1-2. Germline V lookup: CDR1 LNHNV, CDR2 YYDKDF (reference sequence). CDR3 size: 11 residues. CDR3 residues: CATSRDSSQTF.

V is TRBV7-2 and J is TRBJ1-1. Germline values: CDR1 SGHTA, CDR2 FQGNSA. The CDR3 runs to 14 residues. CDR3 sequence reads: CASFGGAGNTEAFF.

This clonotype registers medium-sized by frequency. The V gene is TRBV6-5, the J gene TRBJ2-1; no DNA is available, so the TRBD1 call from TCRdb remains unchecked. There are 13 residues in the CDR3. Germline values: CDR1 MNHEY, CDR2 SVGAGI. CDR3 protein: CASKPVDSNEQFF.

The rearrangement links TRBV7-9 to TRBJ2-5; TCRdb proposes TRBD1, but this gene call is untestable without DNA. The CDR3 sequence is 16 residues long. Germline CDR1 is SEHNR and CDR2 is FQNEAQ (reference sequence). This chain's CDR3 is CASSSRGARTQETQYF.

The rearrangement joins TRBV15 to TRBJ2-7; TCRdb's D gene call, TRBD2, goes unchecked for lack of DNA. This CDR3 contains 15 residues. Germline assignment: CDR1 LNHNV and CDR2 YYDKDF (reference sequence). This CDR3 reads CATSREGEGPYEQYF.

The V call is TRBV20-1, the J call TRBJ1-1; TCRdb's assignment of TRBD1 cannot be checked, as there is no DNA. Germline V lookup: CDR1 DFQATT, CDR2 SNEGSKA (reference sequence). The CDR3 runs to 12 residues. The CDR3 loop is CRAQGAHTEAFF.

The V call is TRBV29-1, the J call TRBJ2-2; the D call of TRBD1 rests on TCRdb alone, since no DNA is present to check it. Germline V lookup: CDR1 SQVTM, CDR2 ANQGSEA. The CDR3 length is 12 residues. The CDR3 is CSGRQGAGELFF.

The rearrangement uses TRBV29-1 and TRBJ1-2; the TCRdb call, TRBD1, lacks DNA for checking. CDR3 size: 13 residues. From germline, CDR1 is SQVTM and CDR2 ANQGSEA. Here the CDR3 reads CSAPVGGLDGYTF.

The V and J genes are TRBV5-4 and TRBJ1-5. The V gene's germline CDR1 is SGHNT and CDR2 YYREEE (reference sequence). The CDR3 totals 14 residues. CDR3 residues: CASSLGPGDQPQHF. The full variable domain, with the rest looked up from reference TRBV5-4 and TRBJ1-5, is ETGVTQSPTHLIKTRGQQVTLRCSSQSGHNTVSWYQQALGQGPQFIFQYYREEENGRGNFPPRFSGLQFPNYSSELNVNALELDDSALYLCASSLGPGDQPQHFGDGTRLSIL.